The 32 T cell receptor beta chains below come from one sample, sequenced in a study of shared clonotypes between healthy human individuals. Assay used: immunoSEQ multiplex PCR; TCRdb lists only in-frame clones, some missing. The sample has roughly 1,100,000 clones, around 76% seen once. Sequencing input: memory CD4+ T cells sorted from blood. Subset noted: CD45RA-negative fraction. The receptors stem from a man aged 18 to 35 in good health.

This clone was seen more than once but under ten times. This chain connects TRBV5-6 to TRBJ1-5; 7 bases line up with TRBD1. Germline lookup yields CDR1 SGHDT and CDR2 YYEEEE. This CDR3 contains 13 residues. The junction had 2 bases not matched to a gene; V was cut back by 4 bases and J by 4 bases. CDR3 in DNA: TGTGCCAGCAGCGCGGGACAGAATCAGCCCCAGCATTTT. It specifies CASSAGQNQPQHF.

This clone appeared a few times. The chain employs TRBV6-6 and TRBJ1-5; D is ambiguous. Looked up from germline, CDR1 is MNHNY and CDR2 is SVGAGI (reference sequence). The CDR3 runs 13 residues. Trimming removed 8 bases from V and 4 bases from J, with 12 bases in between. CDR3 amino acids: CASWTVPNQPQHF. In DNA, the CDR3 is TGTGCCAGCTGGACGGTGCCGAATCAGCCCCAGCATTTT.

The sample holds one count of this clone. DNA of the CDR3: TGTGCCAGCAGCTTAGCGGAGAAACACTACGAGCAGTACTTC. It is translated as CASSLAEKHYEQYF. The rearrangement links TRBV7-9 to TRBJ2-7; D remains ambiguous. The CDR3 runs to 14 residues. The germline CDR1 and CDR2 sequences are SEHNR and FQNEAQ (reference sequence). The V and J ends lost 0 bases and 3 bases respectively, with 9 bases between them. The variable domain in full, completed from reference TRBV7-9 and TRBJ2-7, reads DTGVSQNPRHKITKRGQNVTFRCDPISEHNRLYWYRQTLGQGPEFLTYFQNEAQLEKSRLLSDRFSAERPKGSFSTLEIQRTEQGDSAMYLCASSLAEKHYEQYFGPGTRLTVT.

The chain carries TRBV2 and TRBJ1-6; D not resolved. The germline V gene has CDR1 SNHLY and CDR2 FYNNEI. The CDR3 is 15 residues long. The V gene lost 4 bases and the J gene lost 7 bases, with 14 bases spanning the gap. The CDR3: CASSVNEGDNSPLHF. The CDR3 bases are TGTGCCAGCAGTGTTAATGAGGGCGACAATTCACCCCTCCACTTT.

The V gene is TRBV4-2, the J gene TRBJ2-1; 12 bases fit TRBD2. The CDR3 totals 16 residues. Germline-derived CDR1 and CDR2 are LGHNA and YNFKEQ. Trimming at V came to 5 bases and at J to 4 bases, leaving 6 bases not matched to a gene. The CDR3, as DNA: TGTGCCAGCAGCGAAAGGACTAGCGGGGCTTACAATGAGCAGTTCTTC. Translated: CASSERTSGAYNEQFF.

V usage is TRBV7-3 and J usage is TRBJ2-3; D is undetermined. This CDR3 contains 15 residues. CDR1 is SGHTA, CDR2 FQGTGA, per germline. Trimming pared 2 bases from V and 2 bases from J, leaving 11 bases between. The CDR3 sequence: CASSLEGSTTDTQYF. The CDR3, as DNA: TGTGCCAGCAGCTTAGAAGGGTCCACCACAGATACGCAGTATTTT. Variable domain in full (rest from reference TRBV7-3 and TRBJ2-3): GAGVSQTPSNKVTEKGKYVELRCDPISGHTALYWYRQSLGQGPEFLIYFQGTGAADDSGLPNDRFFAVRPEGSVSTLKIQRTERGDSAVYLCASSLEGSTTDTQYFGPGTRLTVL.

This rearrangement joins TRBV7-6 to TRBJ1-3; no clear D gene. This CDR3 is built from 12 residues. Trimming left V 7 bases short and J 2 bases short, with 6 bases between. Germline assignment: CDR1 SGHVS and CDR2 FNYEAQ. The CDR3 region has the DNA TGTGCCAGCATCTCCACTGGAAACACCATATATTTT. It specifies CASISTGNTIYF.

The rearrangement uses TRBV2 and TRBJ2-4; D gene uncertain. CDR1 SNHLY and CDR2 FYNNEI come from the germline V gene. This CDR3 region has 15 residues. V gave up 1 base and J gave up 3 bases, with 10 bases separating them. CDR3 amino acids: CASSEESGGKNIQYF. CDR3 DNA: TGTGCCAGCAGTGAAGAATCGGGCGGCAAAAACATTCAGTACTTC. The full variable domain, its missing parts supplied by reference TRBV2 and TRBJ2-4, is EPEVTQTPSHQVTQMGQEVILRCVPISNHLYFYWYRQILGQKVEFLVSFYNNEISEKSEIFDDQFSVERPDGSNFTLKIRSTKLEDSAMYFCASSEESGGKNIQYFGAGTRLSVL.

Only a few counts were recorded for this clone. The CDR3 sequence is CASSPGRKELETQYF. The DNA for the CDR3 is TGTGCCAGTAGTCCAGGGCGGAAGGAGCTGGAGACCCAGTACTTC. The V and J genes are TRBV19 and TRBJ2-5; D perhaps matches TRBD1 (5 bases). The CDR3 has 15 residues. Trimming removed 5 bases at V and 5 bases at J, with 18 bases between. Germline V gene data show CDR1 as LNHDA and CDR2 as SQIVND (reference sequence).

The chain joins TRBV30 to TRBJ1-1; D gene ambiguous. Germline CDR1 GTSNPN, CDR2 SVGIG (reference sequence). V dropped 4 bases and J dropped 1 base, with 10 bases sitting between them. This CDR3 comprises 13 residues. CDR3 protein: CAWTRRRNTEAFF. CDR3 in DNA: TGTGCCTGGACGCGTCGGAGGAACACTGAAGCTTTCTTT.

The CDR3 DNA reads TGTGCCGGCGGGACAGGGGATATTTCACCCCTCCACTTT. It yields the protein CAGGTGDISPLHF. The chain employs TRBV30 and TRBJ1-6; 10 nucleotides match TRBD1. The CDR3 has 13 residues. Germline loops: CDR1 GTSNPN, CDR2 SVGIG (reference sequence). Losses at the gene ends were 8 bases for V and 9 bases for J; bases not matched to a gene: 7.

This clone was detected a few times. The chain uses TRBV5-6 and TRBJ1-1, with 7 bases matching TRBD1. V trimming: 3 bases; J trimming: 8 bases; junction bases outside the gene matches: 1. Germline V gene data show CDR1 as SGHDT and CDR2 as YYEEEE. CDR3 size: 11 residues. The CDR3 region has the DNA TGTGCCAGCAGCTGGGGACAGGAAGCTTTCTTT. As protein: CASSWGQEAFF. Complete variable domain (other parts from reference TRBV5-6 and TRBJ1-1): DAGVTQSPTHLIKTRGQQVTLRCSPKSGHDTVSWYQQALGQGPQFIFQYYEEEERQRGNFPDRFSGHQFPNYSSELNVNALLLGDSALYLCASSWGQEAFFGQGTRLTVV.

This clone has a single count. The chain joins TRBV30 to TRBJ1-2, with 9 bases matching TRBD1. Germline values: CDR1 GTSNPN, CDR2 SVGIG (reference sequence). The CDR3 is made up of 16 amino acids. V shed 0 bases and J 5 bases; nucleotides not matched to a gene: 10. DNA for the CDR3: TGTGCCTGGAGTGTACTCGACGGAGGGACAGGGTATGGCTACACCTTC. Amino acid sequence: CAWSVLDGGTGYGYTF.

The chain recombines TRBV7-2 with TRBJ2-7; 7 bases align to TRBD1. The junction had 1 base not matched to a gene; V was cut back by 1 base and J by 1 base. Germline CDR1 and CDR2: SGHTA and FQGNSA. This CDR3 is 14 amino acids long. In DNA, the CDR3 is TGTGCCAGCAGCTTAGGGGACAGTTCCTACGAGCAGTACTTC. It codes for CASSLGDSSYEQYF.

The gene calls are TRBV7-2 and TRBJ2-5; 10 bases match TRBD1. Germline V gene sequence: CDR1 SGHTA, CDR2 FQGNSA. Trimming at V came to 5 bases and at J to 5 bases, leaving 11 bases not matched to a gene. The CDR3 contains 16 residues. The CDR3 nucleotides are TGTGCCAGCAGCACACCCCGGACAGGGGGAGCGGAGACCCAGTACTTC. Protein product: CASSTPRTGGAETQYF.

The J gene is TRBJ2-3, the V gene TRBV28; TRBD2 matches at 11 bases. The CDR3 loop spans 18 amino acids. In germline, CDR1 is MDHEN, CDR2 SYDVKM. V shed 4 bases, J shed 6 bases, and the junction held 15 bases outside the gene matches. The CDR3 sequence: CASSSNSGGANYLDTQYF. The CDR3 bases are TGTGCCAGCAGTTCTAATAGCGGGGGGGCTAATTATCTGGATACGCAGTATTTT.

The chain recombines TRBV30 with TRBJ1-3, with no clear D. V was clipped by 3 bases and J by 0 bases, with 15 bases between them. From germline, CDR1 is GTSNPN and CDR2 SVGIG (reference sequence). The CDR3 has 16 residues. The CDR3 DNA follows: TGTGCCTGGAGCCGTGTGGGCGGAACCTCTGGAAACACCATATATTTT. Amino acids: CAWSRVGGTSGNTIYF. The entire variable domain, with the rest obtained from reference TRBV30 and TRBJ1-3, is as follows: SQTIHQWPATLVQPVGSPLSLECTVEGTSNPNLYWYRQAAGRGLQLLFYSVGIGQISSEVPQNLSASRPQDRQFILSSKKLLLSDSGFYLCAWSRVGGTSGNTIYFGEGSWLTVV.

About this clone itself: In the same sample, other DNA sequences code for this CDR3. This rearrangement joins TRBV5-1 to TRBJ2-1; 9 nucleotides line up with TRBD2. V trimming: 2 bases; J trimming: 4 bases; junction bases outside the gene matches: 4. CDR1 and CDR2 (germline): SGHRS, YFSETQ. The CDR3 runs 15 residues. The CDR3 coding sequence is TGCGCCAGCAGCTTTGCGGGGGGGTCTTACAATGAGCAGTTCTTC. This gives the protein CASSFAGGSYNEQFF.

This clone was seen a few times. Sequence at one end of the junction differs from germline and may be a read error. Here the CDR3 reads CASSLGRTTYNSPLHF. Here the CDR3 DNA reads TGTGCCAGCAGTTTAGGGAGGACCACCTATAATTCACCCCTCCACTTT. This chain uses TRBV7-2 with TRBJ1-6; no clear D gene. This CDR3 region has 16 residues. CDR1 and CDR2 (germline): SGHTA, FQGNSA. The variable domain in full, with the rest retrieved from reference TRBV7-2 and TRBJ1-6, is GAGVSQSPSNKVTEKGKDVELRCDPISGHTALYWYRQSLGQGLEFLIYFQGNSAPDKSGLPSDRFSAERTGGSVSTLTIQRTQQEDSAVYLCASSLGRTTYNSPLHFGNGTRLTVT.

V is TRBV4-1 and J is TRBJ2-2; 7 bases line up with TRBD2. The CDR3 runs 16 residues. Trimming took 4 bases from V and 4 from J; bases not matched to a gene: 9. Germline lookup yields CDR1 MGHRA and CDR2 YSYEKL. In DNA, the CDR3 is TGCGCCAGCAGCCCCGGGGAGCGGGGTGGCACCGGGGAGCTGTTTTTT. Amino acid sequence: CASSPGERGGTGELFF.

Remarks on this clone: Distinct nucleotide sequences in the sample also encode this CDR3. The J gene is TRBJ1-1, the V gene TRBV25-1, with 7 bases lining up with TRBD1. With V trimmed by 5 bases and J by 8 bases, 2 bases remained unmatched. Per germline, CDR1 MGHDK and CDR2 SYGVNS. The CDR3 consists of 11 residues. The CDR3 here is CASSRQGEAFF. Written as DNA, the CDR3 is TGTGCCAGCAGTAGACAGGGAGAAGCTTTCTTT.

The chain couples TRBV7-2 to TRBJ2-7; TRBD2 matches 13 bases. This CDR3 has 15 residues. Per germline, CDR1 SGHTA and CDR2 FQGNSA. The V gene end was trimmed by 2 bases and the J gene end by 5 bases; junction bases not matched to a gene: 3. CDR3 loop: CASSLSTSGRNEQYF. The CDR3 region has the DNA TGTGCCAGCAGCTTATCGACTAGCGGGAGGAACGAGCAGTACTTC.

Comments on this clone: With a much larger clone just one base away, this may be a read error. V and J are TRBV13 and TRBJ1-2; tentatively, D is TRBD1 (5 bases). The CDR3 sequence is 12 residues long. V dropped 3 bases and J dropped 3 bases, with 5 bases sitting between them. CDR1 PRHDT and CDR2 FYEKMQ come from the germline V gene (reference sequence). For the CDR3, the DNA is TGTGCCAGCAGCTTGGGGGACTATGGCTACACCTTC. It codes for CASSLGDYGYTF.

This clone was counted only a few times. V gene TRBV7-9 combines with J gene TRBJ2-1, with D perhaps matching TRBD1 (6 bases). Germline V gene lookup returns CDR1 SEHNR and CDR2 FQNEAQ (reference sequence). There are 13 residues in the CDR3. V lost 5 bases to trimming and J lost 6 bases, with 11 bases between them. The CDR3 loop is CASSLQTGNEQFF. The CDR3 DNA reads TGTGCCAGCAGCCTCCAGACAGGCAATGAGCAGTTCTTC. The variable domain in full, completed from reference TRBV7-9 and TRBJ2-1, reads DTGVSQNPRHKITKRGQNVTFRCDPISEHNRLYWYRQTLGQGPEFLTYFQNEAQLEKSRLLSDRFSAERPKGSFSTLEIQRTEQGDSAMYLCASSLQTGNEQFFGPGTRLTVL.

The J gene is TRBJ1-2, the V gene TRBV28, with a possible D match to TRBD1 (5 bases). This CDR3 is 14 amino acids long. Trimming left V 1 base short and J 3 bases short, with 9 bases between. CDR1 and CDR2 (germline): MDHEN, SYDVKM. The chain's CDR3 is CASSLLGEHYGYTF. The CDR3 nucleotides read TGTGCCAGCAGTTTATTAGGGGAACACTATGGCTACACCTTC.

The rearrangement joins TRBV4-1 to TRBJ2-2; TRBD2 aligns across 11 bases. The CDR3 totals 15 residues. The germline gives CDR1 MGHRA, CDR2 YSYEKL. The junction had 0 bases not matched to a gene; V was cut back by 1 base and J by 5 bases. The CDR3 bases are TGCGCCAGCAGCCAAGGACTAGCGGGGACCGGGGAGCTGTTTTTT. It codes for CASSQGLAGTGELFF.

This clone was seen a single time. The chain employs TRBV10-3 and TRBJ1-2; D is perhaps TRBD1 (6 bases). The V end was cut by 2 bases, the J end by 8 bases, with 15 bases between. This CDR3 comprises 14 residues. Germline CDR1 reads ENHRY; CDR2 reads SYGVKD. CDR3 sequence reads: CAISELLGGSGYTF. DNA for the CDR3: TGTGCCATCAGTGAGCTTTTAGGGGGTAGCGGCTACACCTTC.

The genes are TRBV19 and TRBJ2-6, with 8 positions matching TRBD1. CDR1 LNHDA and CDR2 SQIVND come from the germline V gene (reference sequence). The J segment lost 0 bases and the V segment lost 5 bases, leaving 9 bases of the junction unmatched. The CDR3 covers 18 residues. Here the CDR3 reads CASSEGGTGLSGANVLTF. The DNA of the CDR3 is TGTGCCAGTAGTGAAGGAGGGACAGGCCTCTCTGGGGCCAACGTCCTGACTTTC.

The rearrangement uses TRBV25-1 and TRBJ1-1; weak D call: TRBD1 (6 bases). Trimming left V 7 bases short and J 4 bases short, with 13 bases between. The germline V gene has CDR1 MGHDK and CDR2 SYGVNS. There are 13 residues in the CDR3. The DNA of the CDR3 is TGTGCCAGCACCAGGGGAACGGGCACTGAAGCTTTCTTT. This encodes CASTRGTGTEAFF.

The chain joins TRBV7-9 to TRBJ1-4; no definite D call. Germline CDR1 reads SEHNR; CDR2 reads FQNEAQ (reference sequence). V was cut by 0 bases and J by 7 bases, with 9 bases left in between. The length of the CDR3 is 14 residues. The CDR3 is CASSLASGVEKLFF. CDR3 bases: TGTGCCAGCAGCTTAGCGTCAGGCGTTGAAAAACTGTTTTTT.

The rearrangement links TRBV18 to TRBJ2-3; D remains unclear. CDR1 and CDR2 from the germline V gene are KGHSH and LQKENI. The CDR3 consists of 15 residues. V lost 3 bases and J 0 bases, leaving 10 bases between the germline ends. This CDR3 reads CASSPTALSTDTQYF. Here the CDR3 DNA reads TGTGCCAGCTCACCTACAGCCTTAAGCACAGATACGCAGTATTTT.

This chain links TRBV7-2 with TRBJ2-5; D is uncertain. V shed 6 bases and J shed 5 bases, with 7 bases lying between them. The CDR3 runs to 11 residues. CDR1 and CDR2 from the germline V gene are SGHTA and FQGNSA. CDR3 loop: CASRMMETQYF. CDR3 sequence (DNA): TGTGCCAGCAGGATGATGGAGACCCAGTACTTC.